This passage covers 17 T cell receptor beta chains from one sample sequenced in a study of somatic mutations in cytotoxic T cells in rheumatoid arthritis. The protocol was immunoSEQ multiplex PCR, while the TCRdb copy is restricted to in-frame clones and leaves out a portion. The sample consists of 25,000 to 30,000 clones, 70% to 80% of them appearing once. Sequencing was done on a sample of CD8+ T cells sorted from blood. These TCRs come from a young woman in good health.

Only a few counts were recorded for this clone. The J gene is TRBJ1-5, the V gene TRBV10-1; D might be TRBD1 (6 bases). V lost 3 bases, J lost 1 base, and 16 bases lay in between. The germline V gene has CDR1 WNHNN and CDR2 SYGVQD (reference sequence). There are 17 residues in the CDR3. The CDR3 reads CASSDVRGLPSNQPQHF. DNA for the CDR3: TGCGCCAGCAGTGATGTCAGGGGATTGCCCAGCAATCAGCCCCAGCATTTT.

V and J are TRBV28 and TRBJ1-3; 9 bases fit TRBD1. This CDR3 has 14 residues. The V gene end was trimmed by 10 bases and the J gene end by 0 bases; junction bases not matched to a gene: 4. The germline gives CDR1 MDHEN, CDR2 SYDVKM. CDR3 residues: CATGQGFSGNTIYF. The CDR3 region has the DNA TGTGCCACCGGACAGGGGTTCTCTGGAAACACCATATATTTT.

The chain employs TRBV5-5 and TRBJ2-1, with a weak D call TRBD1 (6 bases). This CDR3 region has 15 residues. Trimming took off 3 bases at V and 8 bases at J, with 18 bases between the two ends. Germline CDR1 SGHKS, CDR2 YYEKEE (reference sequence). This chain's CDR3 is CASSSTGQRAHEQFF. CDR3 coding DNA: TGTGCCAGCAGCTCAACCGGACAGAGAGCCCATGAGCAGTTCTTC.

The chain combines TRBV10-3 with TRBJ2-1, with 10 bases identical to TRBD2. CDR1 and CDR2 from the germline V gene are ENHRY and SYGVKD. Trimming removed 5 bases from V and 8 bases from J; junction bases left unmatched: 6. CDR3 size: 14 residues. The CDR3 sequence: CAISSSGGAYEQFF. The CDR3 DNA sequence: TGTGCCATCAGTTCCAGCGGGGGGGCCTATGAGCAGTTCTTC.

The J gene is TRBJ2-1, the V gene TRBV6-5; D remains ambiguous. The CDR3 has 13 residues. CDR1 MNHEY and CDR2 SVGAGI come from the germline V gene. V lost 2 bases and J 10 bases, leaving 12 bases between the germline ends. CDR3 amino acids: CASSYGQEVEQFF. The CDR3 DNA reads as TGTGCCAGCAGTTACGGTCAAGAAGTCGAGCAGTTCTTC.

For the CDR3, the DNA is TGTGCCAGCAGCACTGACTGGGATAGCAATCAGCCCCAGCATTTT. This codes for CASSTDWDSNQPQHF. J is TRBJ1-5 and V is TRBV11-2, with D unclear. The CDR3 extends over 15 amino acids. CDR1 is SGHAT, CDR2 FQNNGV, per germline. Trimming stripped 5 bases from V and 0 bases from J, with 11 bases between.

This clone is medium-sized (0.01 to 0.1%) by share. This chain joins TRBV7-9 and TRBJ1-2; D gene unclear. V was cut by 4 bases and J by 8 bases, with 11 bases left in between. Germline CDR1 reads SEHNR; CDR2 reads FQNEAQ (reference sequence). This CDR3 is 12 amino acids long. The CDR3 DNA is TGTGCCAGCAGCTCCCCCCGAAGGGGCTACACCTTC. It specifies CASSSPRRGYTF.

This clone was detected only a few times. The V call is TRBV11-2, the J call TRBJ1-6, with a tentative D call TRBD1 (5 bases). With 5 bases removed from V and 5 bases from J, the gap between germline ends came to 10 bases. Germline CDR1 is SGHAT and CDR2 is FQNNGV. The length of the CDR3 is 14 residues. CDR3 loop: CASSHKGNNSPLHF. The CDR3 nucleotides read TGTGCCAGCAGCCACAAGGGGAATAATTCACCCCTCCACTTT.

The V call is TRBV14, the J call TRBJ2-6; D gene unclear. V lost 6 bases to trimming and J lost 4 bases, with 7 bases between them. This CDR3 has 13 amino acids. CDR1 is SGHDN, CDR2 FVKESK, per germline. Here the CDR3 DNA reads TGTGCCAGCAGTTGGGTGGGGGCCAACGTCCTGACTTTC. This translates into CASSWVGANVLTF.

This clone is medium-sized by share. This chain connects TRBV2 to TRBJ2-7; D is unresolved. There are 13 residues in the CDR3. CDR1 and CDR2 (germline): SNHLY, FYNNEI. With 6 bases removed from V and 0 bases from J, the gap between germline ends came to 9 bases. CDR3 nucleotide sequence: TGTGCCAGCAGCCCTGAAAACTCCTACGAGCAGTACTTC. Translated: CASSPENSYEQYF.

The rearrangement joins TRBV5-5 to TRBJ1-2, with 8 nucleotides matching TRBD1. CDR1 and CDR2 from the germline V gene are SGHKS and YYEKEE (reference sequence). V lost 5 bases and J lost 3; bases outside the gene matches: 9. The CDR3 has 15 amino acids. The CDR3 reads CASSRGQGLYYGYTF. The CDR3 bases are TGTGCCAGCAGTCGTGGACAGGGTCTATACTATGGCTACACCTTC.

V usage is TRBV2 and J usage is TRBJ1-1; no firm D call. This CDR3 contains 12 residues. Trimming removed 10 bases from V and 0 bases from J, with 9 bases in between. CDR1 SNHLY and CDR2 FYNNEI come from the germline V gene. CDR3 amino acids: CATPIVNTEAFF. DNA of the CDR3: TGTGCCACCCCTATCGTGAACACTGAAGCTTTCTTT.

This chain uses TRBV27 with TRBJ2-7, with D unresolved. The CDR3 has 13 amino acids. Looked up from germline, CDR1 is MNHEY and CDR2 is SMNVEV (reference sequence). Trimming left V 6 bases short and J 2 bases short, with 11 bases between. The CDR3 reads CASSLTTAYEQYF. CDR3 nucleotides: TGTGCCAGCAGCCTTACTACTGCCTACGAGCAGTACTTC.

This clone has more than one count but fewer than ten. CDR3 bases: TGTGCCAGCAGCCCACCAACTCTCACAGATACGCAGTATTTT. Amino acids: CASSPPTLTDTQYF. V and J are TRBV7-3 and TRBJ2-3; D not certain. The CDR3 sequence is 14 residues long. V was pared by 5 bases and J by 2 bases, with 11 bases between. Germline CDR1 SGHTA, CDR2 FQGTGA. Full variable domain (missing parts from reference TRBV7-3 and TRBJ2-3): GAGVSQTPSNKVTEKGKYVELRCDPISGHTALYWYRQSLGQGPEFLIYFQGTGAADDSGLPNDRFFAVRPEGSVSTLKIQRTERGDSAVYLCASSPPTLTDTQYFGPGTRLTVL.

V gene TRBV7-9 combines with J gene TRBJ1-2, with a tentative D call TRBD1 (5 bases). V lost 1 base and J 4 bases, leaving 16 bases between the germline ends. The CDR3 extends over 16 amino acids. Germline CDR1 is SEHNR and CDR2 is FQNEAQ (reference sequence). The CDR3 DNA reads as TGTGCCAGCAGCTTAGGTGGGGCCGAAGCCGCCTATGGCTACACCTTC. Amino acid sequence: CASSLGGAEAAYGYTF.

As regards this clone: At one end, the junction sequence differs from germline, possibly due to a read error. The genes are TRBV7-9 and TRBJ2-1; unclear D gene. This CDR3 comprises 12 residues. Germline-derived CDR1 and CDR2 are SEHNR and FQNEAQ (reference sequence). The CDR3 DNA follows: TGTGCCAGCAGCTTATCCTCCAATGAGCAGTTCTTC. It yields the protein CASSLSSNEQFF.

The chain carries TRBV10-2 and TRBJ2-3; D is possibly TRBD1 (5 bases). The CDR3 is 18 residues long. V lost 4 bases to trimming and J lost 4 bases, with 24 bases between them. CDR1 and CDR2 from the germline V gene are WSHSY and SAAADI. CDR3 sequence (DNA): TGCGCCAGCAGTGGCCGTGGGGTTGGGGCGAAAGGCCCAGATACGCAGTATTTT. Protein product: CASSGRGVGAKGPDTQYF.